The entry below gives a single T cell receptor beta chain sequence along with its context. The junction and the germline gene differ at one end; a read error may be behind it. The CDR3 loop spans 12 amino acids. Per the germline V gene, CDR1 is SQVTM and CDR2 is ANQGSEA. From 15-18 subjects, each sequencing run yielded over 160 million TCR-beta sequences. From the 5' RACE reads, TCRdb called clonotypes with MiXCR, one entry per CDR3 protein. The repertoire holds about 79,000 distinct CDR3 sequences, with approximately 14% as singletons. This entry is derived from a study of neurological immune-mediated disorders.

This TCR was sampled from a woman aged 45 to 65 in good health. The chain employs TRBV29-1 and TRBJ2-5; 9 bases fit TRBD1. The sample consisted of PBMCs. The CDR3 reads CSSQGAQETQYF. CDR3 DNA sequence: TGCAGCTCACAGGGGGCCCAAGAGACCCAGTACTTT.